These 32 T cell receptor beta chains came from one sample sequenced in a study of blood T cells in healthy people across ages. Primed by a sample-barcoded 5' primer and a J-beta primer mix, a second PCR proceeded for about 6 to 12 cycles. TCRdb independently ran MiXCR on the 5' RACE reads; one entry per CDR3 protein. The sample has 500,000 to 550,000 distinct CDR3 sequences; around 24% are singletons. This same sample was also taken into another study, of T cells of mothers and their children.

The sequencing input was blood. These receptor sequences come from a boy between 5 and 17 years old in good health.

The chain employs TRBV14 and TRBJ1-1, with a weak D call TRBD1 (6 bases). The length of the CDR3 is 11 residues. CDR1 SGHDN and CDR2 FVKESK come from the germline V gene. The CDR3 DNA reads as TGTAATAGGGGGGGATTCACTGAAGCTTTCTTT. Its translation: CNRGGFTEAFF. Together with reference TRBV14 and TRBJ1-1, the CDR3 gives the full variable domain: EAGVTQFPSHSVIEKGQTVTLRCDPISGHDNLYWYRRVMGKEIKFLLHFVKESKQDESGMPNNRFLAERTGGTYSTLKVQPAELEDSGVYFCNRGGFTEAFFGQGTRLTVV.

This clonotype was seen a handful of times. The genes are TRBV3-1 and TRBJ1-5; D is unclear. Germline CDR1 and CDR2: LGHDT and YNNKEL (reference sequence). The V end was cut by 0 bases, the J end by 4 bases, with 16 bases between. There are 17 residues in the CDR3. The CDR3 sequence is CASSQDPPSQPNQPQHF. CDR3 DNA sequence: TGTGCCAGCAGCCAAGATCCTCCCAGCCAGCCAAATCAGCCCCAGCATTTT.

The CDR3 bases are TGTGCCAGCAGCTCCTGGACAGGGGGCTACCACGAGCAGTACTTC. Protein product: CASSSWTGGYHEQYF. The J gene is TRBJ2-7, the V gene TRBV7-6; TRBD1 matches at 11 bases. The J segment lost 5 bases and the V segment lost 4 bases, leaving 7 bases of the junction unmatched. Germline V gives CDR1 SGHVS, CDR2 FNYEAQ. The CDR3 consists of 15 residues.

The V call is TRBV9, the J call TRBJ1-1; D gene unclear. This CDR3 has 15 residues. V was pared by 0 bases and J by 1 base, with 10 bases between. Germline lookup yields CDR1 SGDLS and CDR2 YYNGEE. The CDR3 region has the DNA TGTGCCAGCAGCGTAGATGAGTACTCGAACACTGAAGCTTTCTTT. Its translation is CASSVDEYSNTEAFF.

The chain carries TRBV7-9 and TRBJ2-7, with 7 positions matching TRBD1. Germline V gene data show CDR1 as SEHNR and CDR2 as FQNEAQ (reference sequence). The CDR3 is made up of 13 amino acids. V trimming: 4 bases; J trimming: 2 bases; junction bases outside the gene matches: 2. The CDR3 region is CASSWDSTYEQYV. CDR3 bases: TGTGCCAGCAGCTGGGACAGCACCTACGAGCAGTACGTC.

This clonotype showed up just once. V and J are TRBV28 and TRBJ2-1; 10 bases map to TRBD2. V was clipped by 5 bases and J by 9 bases; unmatched bases: 10. The CDR3 runs 15 residues. Germline V gives CDR1 MDHEN, CDR2 SYDVKM. The CDR3 region has the DNA TGTGCCAGCAGTCCCCGGACTAGCGGTACGTCTGAGCAGTTCTTC. Translating gives CASSPRTSGTSEQFF.

This clonotype showed up many times. This chain joins TRBV27 and TRBJ2-5, with D perhaps matching TRBD1 (5 bases). This CDR3 region has 13 residues. V was trimmed by 4 bases and J by 4 bases, leaving 10 bases between them. Germline CDR1 and CDR2: MNHEY and SMNVEV (reference sequence). CDR3 in amino acids: CASSYQGGETQYF. The DNA for the CDR3 is TGTGCCAGCAGTTATCAGGGCGGAGAGACCCAGTACTTC.

A remark on this clonotype: Compared with germline, one end of the junction differs, possibly owing to a read error. The V gene is TRBV29-1, the J gene TRBJ2-5, with no clear D. The CDR3 loop spans 13 amino acids. Germline CDR1 is SQVTM and CDR2 is ANQGSEA. CDR3 sequence (DNA): TGCAGCGTTGATTGGGTCGATGCAGAGACCCAGTACTTT. This gives the protein CSVDWVDAETQYF. Full variable domain (missing parts from reference TRBV29-1 and TRBJ2-5): SAVISQKPSRDICQRGTSLTIQCQVDSQVTMMFWYRQQPGQSLTLIATANQGSEATYESGFVIDKFPISRPNLTFSTLTVSNMSPEDSSIYLCSVDWVDAETQYFGPGTRLLVL.

This clonotype was counted between two and nine times. This chain uses TRBV5-1 with TRBJ1-1; D gene ambiguous. The CDR3 is 14 amino acids. Trimming left V 3 bases short and J 1 base short, with 10 bases between. Looked up from germline, CDR1 is SGHRS and CDR2 is YFSETQ. Here the CDR3 reads CASSSGLTNTEAFF. The CDR3 bases are TGCGCCAGCAGCTCCGGACTCACGAACACTGAAGCTTTCTTT.

The chain carries TRBV20-1 and TRBJ1-4; a possible D gene is TRBD1 (6 bases). This CDR3 region has 13 residues. Trimming took off 5 bases at V and 8 bases at J, with 15 bases between the two ends. Germline V lookup: CDR1 DFQATT, CDR2 SNEGSKA (reference sequence). This CDR3 is CSAPRGGGEKLFF. In DNA form, the CDR3 reads TGCAGTGCTCCCAGGGGCGGGGGGGAAAAACTGTTTTTT.

The J gene is TRBJ2-3, the V gene TRBV20-1; D not resolved. The CDR3 is 14 residues long. The germline gives CDR1 DFQATT, CDR2 SNEGSKA (reference sequence). V lost 1 base and J 3 bases, leaving 11 bases between the germline ends. The CDR3 spells CSARVYPRTDTQYF. The CDR3 DNA is TGCAGTGCTAGAGTATACCCCAGGACAGATACGCAGTATTTT.

The chain links TRBV15 to TRBJ2-5; D is possibly TRBD2 (6 bases). The V gene lost 0 bases and the J gene lost 1 base, with 15 bases spanning the gap. This CDR3 region has 17 residues. Per the germline V gene, CDR1 is LNHNV and CDR2 is YYDKDF (reference sequence). Written as DNA, the CDR3 is TGTGCCACCAGCAGAGATCACGCGGGGACGCTCCAAGAGACCCAGTACTTC. This gives the protein CATSRDHAGTLQETQYF.

V is TRBV12-3 or TRBV12-4 and J is TRBJ1-6; no clear D. V was cut by 2 bases and J by 8 bases, with 7 bases left in between. CDR3 size: 13 residues. CDR3 region: CASSLFVYSPLHF. The DNA of the CDR3 is TGTGCCAGCAGTTTATTTGTGTATTCACCCCTCCACTTT.

This sequence joins TRBV20-1 and TRBJ1-1, with unresolved D. V lost 0 bases and J lost 1, with 6 bases in between. Germline loops: CDR1 DFQATT, CDR2 SNEGSKA (reference sequence). This CDR3 is built from 13 residues. The CDR3 DNA reads as TGCAGTGCTAGAGAAGCGGGGAACACTGAAGCTTTCTTT. It encodes CSAREAGNTEAFF.

This clonotype has a handful of counts. The CDR3 sequence: CSVDRAGGLETQYF. For the CDR3, the DNA is TGCAGCGTTGACCGCGCGGGAGGGCTAGAGACCCAGTACTTC. This rearrangement joins TRBV29-1 to TRBJ2-5; 9 bases are a match to TRBD2. The CDR3 is made up of 14 amino acids. The V segment lost 3 bases and the J segment 4 bases; nucleotides outside the gene matches: 6. Germline V gene sequence: CDR1 SQVTM, CDR2 ANQGSEA.

This clonotype was observed a few times. V and J are TRBV11-3 and TRBJ2-5; no definite D call. The DNA end favors TRBJ2-1, so the J call may be wrong. This CDR3 has 16 amino acids. CDR1 is SGHNT, CDR2 YENEEA, per germline. The CDR3 is CASSLSGTVNYNEQFF. In DNA, the CDR3 is TGTGCCAGCAGCTTATCTGGCACAGTAAACTACAATGAGCAGTTCTTC.

At least ten counts were recorded for this clonotype. The rearrangement links TRBV7-8 to TRBJ2-1; D tentatively fits TRBD1 or TRBD2 (6 bases each). This CDR3 has 16 residues. CDR1 is SGHVS, CDR2 FQNEAQ, per germline. The V end was cut by 1 base, the J end by 6 bases, with 16 bases between. The CDR3 DNA reads as TGTGCCAGCAGCTTAGGGGGGGCTACCCAGGGCAATGAGCAGTTCTTC. Protein sequence: CASSLGGATQGNEQFF.

The chain carries TRBV28 and TRBJ1-5; 7 bases align to TRBD1. From germline, CDR1 is MDHEN and CDR2 SYDVKM. The CDR3 is made up of 16 amino acids. The V segment lost 2 bases and the J segment 2 bases; nucleotides outside the gene matches: 6. The CDR3 DNA follows: TGTGCCAGCAGTTTAGGGGCCAGGGGGGGCAATCAGCCCCAGCATTTT. It yields the protein CASSLGARGGNQPQHF.

This clonotype was counted at least ten times. This sequence joins TRBV6-4 and TRBJ2-3, with 8 nucleotides matching TRBD2. Germline V gives CDR1 MRHNA, CDR2 SNTAGT. The CDR3 contains 14 residues. Trimming at V came to 3 bases and at J to 1 base, leaving 0 bases not matched to a gene. The CDR3 DNA follows: TGTGCCAGCAGTGAAGCGGGGGGCACAGATACGCAGTATTTT. Protein sequence: CASSEAGGTDTQYF.

CDR3: CSASDSAGNQPQHF. DNA of the CDR3: TGCAGTGCTTCGGACAGTGCTGGCAATCAGCCCCAGCATTTT. This rearrangement joins TRBV20-1 to TRBJ1-5; D is perhaps TRBD1 (6 bases). Per germline, CDR1 DFQATT and CDR2 SNEGSKA (reference sequence). The CDR3 is 14 residues long. Trimming removed 5 bases at V and 2 bases at J, with 13 bases between.

This clonotype came up a few times. This rearrangement joins TRBV30 to TRBJ2-4; D not resolved. The germline V and J ends were trimmed by 1 base and 5 bases, with 6 bases remaining between them. This CDR3 region has 12 residues. CDR1 and CDR2 from the germline V gene are GTSNPN and SVGIG (reference sequence). Here the CDR3 DNA reads TGTGCCTGGAGTGCGGAGCAAAACATTCAGTACTTC. Encoded protein: CAWSAEQNIQYF.

This clonotype was seen a few times. The V and J genes are TRBV3-1 and TRBJ2-2; TRBD2 is a possible D gene (5 bases). V lost 5 bases, J lost 0 bases, and 19 bases lay in between. CDR1 and CDR2 from the germline V gene are LGHDT and YNNKEL (reference sequence). The CDR3 spans 18 residues. For the CDR3, the DNA is TGTGCCAGCAGCGTTCTTTTGTCCAGCGGAGCGAACACCGGGGAGCTGTTTTTT. Translation: CASSVLLSSGANTGELFF.

The chain couples TRBV6-5 to TRBJ1-1; the D gene is possibly TRBD1 (6 bases). Trimming stripped 2 bases from V and 6 bases from J, with 10 bases between. Germline-derived CDR1 and CDR2 are MNHEY and SVGAGI. CDR3 size: 13 residues. Here the CDR3 reads CASSYEGGSEAFF. Written as DNA, the CDR3 is TGTGCCAGCAGTTACGAGGGGGGATCTGAAGCTTTCTTT.

This chain connects TRBV12-3 or TRBV12-4 to TRBJ2-1; 7 bases map to TRBD2. V lost 6 bases, J lost 8 bases, and 10 bases stayed unmatched. The CDR3 is made up of 14 amino acids. CDR3 protein: CASSPGKSGDEQFF. CDR3 nucleotides: TGTGCCAGCAGCCCGGGGAAGAGCGGGGATGAGCAGTTCTTC.

This clonotype showed up just a few times. The DNA for the CDR3 is TGTGCCAGCAGTCCGATAGGGGGGACAGGGGTTGGCGAGCAGTACTTC. This translates into CASSPIGGTGVGEQYF. V gene TRBV28 combines with J gene TRBJ2-5; 10 bases are shared with TRBD1. The J call is doubtful: the DNA matches TRBJ2-7 better. The length of the CDR3 is 16 residues. Germline assignment: CDR1 MDHEN and CDR2 SYDVKM.

This chain uses TRBV24-1 with TRBJ2-2; perhaps TRBD1 as D (5 bases). This CDR3 is 16 amino acids long. Per germline, CDR1 KGHDR and CDR2 SFDVKD. Trimming stripped 1 base from V and 0 bases from J, with 8 bases between. In nucleotides, the CDR3 is TGTGCCACCAGTGATTTAGCAGGGTCGAACACCGGGGAGCTGTTTTTT. Amino acids: CATSDLAGSNTGELFF.

This clonotype was counted a few times. A clone one base away is much larger, so this may be a read error. The chain couples TRBV7-6 to TRBJ1-1; weak D call: TRBD1 (5 bases). The CDR3 runs to 17 residues. The germline CDR1 and CDR2 sequences are SGHVS and FNYEAQ. V was clipped by 1 base and J by 3 bases, with 18 bases between them. CDR3 sequence (DNA): TGTGCCAGCAGCTTAGTCGGGCAGGGCGAGGCCTACACTGAAGCTTTCTTT. This sequence encodes CASSLVGQGEAYTEAFF. The full variable domain, with the rest looked up from reference TRBV7-6 and TRBJ1-1, is GAGVSQSPRYKVTKRGQDVALRCDPISGHVSLYWYRQALGQGPEFLTYFNYEAQQDKSGLPNDRFSAERPEGSISTLTIQRTEQRDSAMYRCASSLVGQGEAYTEAFFGQGTRLTVV.

This clonotype has just a few counts. The chain links TRBV20-1 to TRBJ2-7; D could derive from TRBD1 or TRBD2 (5 bases each). The CDR3 has 14 amino acids. Trimming removed 2 bases at V and 8 bases at J, with 19 bases between. Germline assignment: CDR1 DFQATT and CDR2 SNEGSKA (reference sequence). The CDR3 nucleotides are TGCAGTGCTAGATCTGGGACGGAGCCTCGCCAGCAGTACTTC. Translating gives CSARSGTEPRQQYF.

This clonotype was recorded a few times. This chain connects TRBV20-1 to TRBJ2-5; D may be TRBD1 (5 bases). The J call could be wrong; TRBJ2-1 is a better fit for the DNA end. The CDR3 has 13 residues. Germline assignment: CDR1 DFQATT and CDR2 SNEGSKA (reference sequence). For the CDR3, the DNA is TGCAGTGCTAGGATCAGGGCTAGGGATGAGCAGTTCTTC. Translation gives CSARIRARDEQFF.

This clonotype was observed a handful of times. The rearrangement joins TRBV29-1 to TRBJ2-1; no firm D call. The CDR3 loop spans 13 amino acids. The V and J ends lost 0 bases and 11 bases respectively, with 14 bases between them. Germline assignment: CDR1 SQVTM and CDR2 ANQGSEA. The CDR3: CSVEDPMIAQQFF. CDR3 sequence (DNA): TGCAGCGTTGAAGATCCCATGATAGCCCAGCAGTTCTTC.

The rearrangement links TRBV28 to TRBJ1-3, with 8 bases that match TRBD1. CDR3 length: 17 amino acids. Germline V lookup: CDR1 MDHEN, CDR2 SYDVKM. V was clipped by 1 base and J by 0 bases; unmatched bases: 5. In DNA form, the CDR3 reads TGTGCCAGCAGTTTATCCTCGGGACAGGTCTCTGGAAACACCATATATTTT. It specifies CASSLSSGQVSGNTIYF.

This clonotype was detected a few times. This chain links TRBV28 with TRBJ2-7; tentatively, D is TRBD2 (6 bases). The V gene lost 5 bases and the J gene lost 2 bases, with 13 bases spanning the gap. The CDR3 contains 14 residues. The germline V gene has CDR1 MDHEN and CDR2 SYDVKM. The CDR3 bases are TGTGCCAGCAGTCCAGACCCGGGAGCCTACGAGCAGTACTTC. Encoded protein: CASSPDPGAYEQYF.